These 5 T cell receptor beta chains originate from one sample sequenced in a study of CD8+ T cells in alopecia areata. Treatment in this sample: oral pan-JAK inhibitor, 5-10 mg twice daily. cDNA reverse transcribed from extracted RNA served as the sequencing template. Clones were read by immunoSEQ multiplex PCR, and TCRdb kept only the in-frame ones, dropping some. The sample carries 93,000 or so clones, just over 85% recorded once. Material: CD8+ T cells sorted from blood, obtained around week 31, from a patient treated with tofacitinib. These receptors all come from a human donor with alopecia areata.

The chain is built from TRBV5-4 and TRBJ2-1, with D possibly being TRBD1 (5 bases). V was cut by 0 bases and J by 6 bases, with 10 bases left in between. Germline V CDR1 and CDR2: SGHNT, YYREEE (reference sequence). This CDR3 comprises 14 residues. The CDR3 is CASSLEFQGNEQFF. The CDR3 DNA is TGTGCCAGCAGCTTGGAATTCCAGGGCAATGAGCAGTTCTTC.

The V call is TRBV19, the J call TRBJ2-7, with 8 bases aligning to TRBD2. Germline V CDR1 and CDR2: LNHDA, SQIVND (reference sequence). The CDR3 consists of 13 residues. V dropped 6 bases and J dropped 2; count of bases not matched to a gene: 3. CDR3 protein: CASSAGGPYEQYF. The CDR3 DNA reads as TGTGCCAGTAGCGCGGGGGGTCCCTACGAGCAGTACTTC.

The V gene is TRBV9, the J gene TRBJ2-1; 9 bases fit TRBD2. With 2 bases clipped from V and 0 bases from J, the junction kept 0 bases outside the gene matches. Germline CDR1 and CDR2: SGDLS and YYNGEE. The CDR3 is 15 amino acids. The CDR3 DNA is TGTGCCAGCAGCGTTAGCGGGAGCTCCTACAATGAGCAGTTCTTC. It translates to CASSVSGSSYNEQFF.

The rearrangement joins TRBV15 to TRBJ2-2; perhaps TRBD1 as D (5 bases). Germline lookup yields CDR1 LNHNV and CDR2 YYDKDF (reference sequence). V shed 5 bases and J shed 3 bases, with 10 bases lying between them. The length of the CDR3 is 14 residues. The DNA of the CDR3 is TGTGCCACCAGCTGGGAAGGGGACACCGGGGAGCTGTTTTTT. Residues: CATSWEGDTGELFF.

The rearrangement joins TRBV27 to TRBJ2-3; D is perhaps TRBD2 (6 bases). This CDR3 spans 14 amino acids. V dropped 6 bases and J dropped 4 bases, with 14 bases sitting between them. Germline-derived CDR1 and CDR2 are MNHEY and SMNVEV (reference sequence). This CDR3 is CASRPQAGPDTQYF. In DNA form, the CDR3 reads TGTGCCAGCAGACCCCAGGCGGGACCAGATACGCAGTATTTT.